The 19 T cell receptor beta chains below were found in one sample sequenced in a study of blood T cell repertoires in COVID-19. The table came from immunoSEQ multiplex PCR; TCRdb's copy has only in-frame clones and leaves some out. The sample lists under 170,000 clones; 75% to 90% were seen once. Sequenced input: peripheral blood. The receptors shown here come from a man between 65 and 80 years old with acute or convalescent COVID-19.

This CDR3 reads CASSKRLTGIRETQYF. CDR3 coding DNA: TGTGCCAGTAGTAAACGACTAACAGGGATCAGGGAGACCCAGTACTTC. The chain links TRBV19 to TRBJ2-5, with a weak D call TRBD1 (6 bases). Germline lookup yields CDR1 LNHDA and CDR2 SQIVND (reference sequence). The ends were cut back, 4 bases at V and 5 bases at J, with 20 bases in the middle. The CDR3 runs to 16 residues.

The table lists this clone with a few counts. This chain joins TRBV5-8 and TRBJ1-5, with D possibly TRBD1 on 6 matching bases. Germline CDR1 is SGHTS and CDR2 is YDEGEE. This CDR3 comprises 13 residues. V shed 5 bases and J shed 7 bases, with 13 bases lying between them. CDR3 nucleotide sequence: TGTGCCAGCAGTCCTGGACAGTCCCAGCCCCAGCATTTT. It translates to CASSPGQSQPQHF.

The chain uses TRBV6-6 and TRBJ2-3, with 7 bases identical to TRBD1. The J segment lost 0 bases and the V segment lost 6 bases, leaving 9 bases of the junction unmatched. CDR1 and CDR2 from the germline V gene are MNHNY and SVGAGI (reference sequence). CDR3 size: 16 residues. CDR3 sequence reads: CASSLDRDPSTDTQYF. The CDR3 bases are TGTGCCAGCAGCCTCGACAGGGATCCTAGCACAGATACGCAGTATTTT.

The chain combines TRBV28 with TRBJ2-2, with 8 bases identical to TRBD1. The CDR3 spans 19 residues. Unmatched junction bases numbered 15, after V lost 6 bases and J lost 0 bases. Per germline, CDR1 MDHEN and CDR2 SYDVKM. The CDR3 loop is CASRKVQGARPANTGELFF. The CDR3 nucleotides are TGTGCCAGCAGGAAGGTCCAGGGGGCTAGGCCCGCGAACACCGGGGAGCTGTTTTTT.

The chain joins TRBV9 to TRBJ2-3; D uncertain. V was trimmed by 0 bases and J by 0 bases, leaving 14 bases between them. The CDR3 totals 17 residues. Germline-derived CDR1 and CDR2 are SGDLS and YYNGEE. The CDR3 coding sequence is TGTGCCAGCAGCGTAGGGCTTAACCGTGCTAGCACAGATACGCAGTATTTT. Translating gives CASSVGLNRASTDTQYF.

The V gene is TRBV5-4, the J gene TRBJ2-1; D is undetermined. Germline V lookup: CDR1 SGHNT, CDR2 YYREEE (reference sequence). CDR3 length equals 17 residues. V was trimmed by 0 bases and J by 0 bases, leaving 13 bases between them. CDR3 in amino acids: CASSLAAPRSSYNEQFF. The CDR3 DNA sequence: TGTGCCAGCAGCTTGGCCGCGCCAAGGAGCTCCTACAATGAGCAGTTCTTC.

The chain uses TRBV7-3 and TRBJ2-3; TRBD2 matches at 11 bases. V gave up 5 bases and J gave up 0 bases; unmatched junction bases: 13. Per germline, CDR1 SGHTA and CDR2 FQGTGA. The CDR3 length is 19 residues. The CDR3 sequence: CASSDLSGSGGGSTDTQYF. CDR3 DNA: TGTGCCAGCAGCGACCTTAGTGGTAGCGGGGGGGGAAGCACAGATACGCAGTATTTT.

This rearrangement joins TRBV3-1 (or the pseudogene TRBV3-2) to TRBJ1-1, with 7 bases matching TRBD1. J was trimmed by 3 bases and V by 4 bases; bases with no gene match: 5. From germline, CDR1 is LGHDT and CDR2 YNNKEL (reference sequence). The CDR3 has 14 residues. CDR3 residues: CASSLSDRDTEAFF. Here the CDR3 DNA reads TGTGCCAGCAGCCTATCCGACAGGGACACTGAAGCTTTCTTT.

The genes are TRBV5-1 and TRBJ2-1, with 7 bases that match TRBD1. Germline trimming cut 3 bases from V and 1 base from J; bases unmatched to any gene: 7. Germline assignment: CDR1 SGHRS and CDR2 YFSETQ. The CDR3 sequence is 16 residues long. CDR3 nucleotides: TGCGCCAGCAGCTCGCAGACAGGGTATTCCTACAATGAGCAGTTCTTC. This translates into CASSSQTGYSYNEQFF.

The chain employs TRBV5-1 and TRBJ2-7; D gene uncertain. This CDR3 contains 14 residues. V was cut by 4 bases and J by 8 bases, with 19 bases left in between. Germline CDR1 and CDR2: SGHRS and YFSETQ. Here the CDR3 reads CASSDAGAAIKQYF. CDR3 DNA sequence: TGCGCCAGCAGCGACGCCGGCGCGGCCATCAAGCAGTACTTC.

The chain is built from TRBV29-1 and TRBJ1-2, with 8 bases matching TRBD1. CDR1 and CDR2 (germline): SQVTM, ANQGSEA. Germline trimming cut 4 bases from V and 3 bases from J; bases unmatched to any gene: 13. The CDR3 totals 16 residues. CDR3 DNA: TGCAGCGTTGTTGGTAACAGGGGGTTTGGTGACTATGGCTACACCTTC. Translated: CSVVGNRGFGDYGYTF.

In DNA form, the CDR3 reads TGTGCCAGCAGACCTAGCGGGAGGAACACCGGGGAGCTGTTTTTT. It is translated as CASRPSGRNTGELFF. This chain uses TRBV6-5 with TRBJ2-2; TRBD2 aligns across 10 bases. CDR1 and CDR2 (germline): MNHEY, SVGAGI. This CDR3 is built from 15 residues. The V segment lost 6 bases and the J segment 1 base; nucleotides outside the gene matches: 2.

This clone was seen only once. The V and J genes are TRBV6-6 and TRBJ2-7; the D is unclear. Germline CDR1 MNHNY, CDR2 SVGAGI (reference sequence). The length of the CDR3 is 12 residues. V dropped 4 bases and J dropped 7 bases, with 11 bases sitting between them. Here the CDR3 DNA reads TGTGCCAGCAGTTTTCCCCCACGGGAGCAGTACTTC. Translation: CASSFPPREQYF.

The chain links TRBV28 to TRBJ2-3; 7 bases line up with TRBD1. This CDR3 contains 13 residues. Germline V gives CDR1 MDHEN, CDR2 SYDVKM. Trimming at V came to 6 bases and at J to 0 bases, leaving 0 bases not matched to a gene. CDR3 sequence reads: CASRQGSTDTQYF. The DNA for the CDR3 is TGTGCCAGCAGACAGGGGAGCACAGATACGCAGTATTTT.

This chain joins TRBV4-1 and TRBJ2-1; possible D gene TRBD2, 5 bases. CDR1 MGHRA and CDR2 YSYEKL come from the germline V gene. Trimming took off 0 bases at V and 6 bases at J, with 12 bases between the two ends. The CDR3 is 15 amino acids. The CDR3 loop reads CASSQEWVAGNEQFF. DNA of the CDR3: TGCGCCAGCAGCCAAGAATGGGTGGCGGGCAATGAGCAGTTCTTC.

J is TRBJ1-2 and V is TRBV9; TRBD1 matches at 10 bases. Per germline, CDR1 SGDLS and CDR2 YYNGEE. The CDR3 extends over 14 amino acids. J gave up 4 bases and V 3 bases, and 3 bases lay outside the gene matches. In nucleotides, the CDR3 is TGTGCCAGCAGCGCTGGGGACAGGGGCTATGGCTACACCTTC. Translating gives CASSAGDRGYGYTF.

The chain combines TRBV14 with TRBJ2-1; 7 bases align to TRBD1. Germline values: CDR1 SGHDN, CDR2 FVKESK. The CDR3 has 16 amino acids. The V and J ends lost 4 bases and 6 bases, in that order; junction bases with no gene match: 12. CDR3 residues: CASSPVGQVVGNEQFF. The CDR3 DNA follows: TGTGCCAGCAGCCCTGTAGGACAGGTAGTAGGCAATGAGCAGTTCTTC.

The chain recombines TRBV9 with TRBJ1-4, with 9 positions matching TRBD1. Germline assignment: CDR1 SGDLS and CDR2 YYNGEE. This CDR3 contains 16 residues. The V and J ends lost 1 base and 8 bases, in that order; junction bases with no gene match: 9. CDR3 nucleotides: TGTGCCAGCAGCGTACCGACGGGACAGGGAGAAGAAAAACTGTTTTTT. Protein: CASSVPTGQGEEKLFF.

The chain recombines TRBV29-1 with TRBJ2-7, with D possibly being TRBD1 (5 bases). Between the trimmed V and J ends, which lost 4 bases and 2 bases, there was a span of 12 bases. This CDR3 is built from 13 residues. Per the germline V gene, CDR1 is SQVTM and CDR2 is ANQGSEA. CDR3 nucleotides: TGCAGCGTTGTCGGCAGGGCTACCTACGAGCAGTACTTC. Amino acid sequence: CSVVGRATYEQYF.